These 10 T cell receptor beta chains were sequenced from one sample in a study of blood T cells in healthy people across ages (dated by TCRdb to between 2015 and 2016). The library was made by 5' RACE. This sample was sequenced with an Illumina HiSeq 2500. A second PCR of 7 to 11 cycles was performed with a sample-barcoded 5' primer and a J-beta primer mix. TCRdb reanalyzed the raw reads on its own, using fastp at Q25 for trimming and MiXCR for clone calling, and kept in-frame beta chains. Rows are unified per CDR3 protein, each entry keeping the most common DNA and genes. Recorded for this sample are about 2 million distinct CDR3 sequences; 49% of them occurred a single time. Of the sample, 2% to 2.5% is held by the ten largest clones. Sequenced sample: blood. The origin of the receptors is a woman aged 35 to 49 in good health.

The chain is built from TRBV19 and TRBJ2-5; 7 bases are a match to TRBD2. The V segment lost 6 bases and the J segment 2 bases; nucleotides outside the gene matches: 6. There are 14 residues in the CDR3. In germline, CDR1 is LNHDA, CDR2 SQIVND (reference sequence). This CDR3 is CASSRTSLQETQYF. CDR3 DNA: TGTGCCAGTAGCCGGACTAGTCTACAAGAGACCCAGTACTTC. Together with reference TRBV19 and TRBJ2-5, the CDR3 gives the full variable domain: DGGITQSPKYLFRKEGQNVTLSCEQNLNHDAMYWYRQDPGQGLRLIYYSQIVNDFQKGDIAEGYSVSREKKESFPLTVTSAQKNPTAFYLCASSRTSLQETQYFGPGTRLLVL.

The rearrangement joins TRBV20-1 to TRBJ2-1; D is ambiguous. Trimming cost V 6 bases and J 8 bases, with 17 bases left between them. Germline V gene sequence: CDR1 DFQATT, CDR2 SNEGSKA (reference sequence). This CDR3 is built from 13 residues. The DNA for the CDR3 is TGCAGTGCCAAACCCCCGCTGACCTATGAGCAGTTCTTC. Translating gives CSAKPPLTYEQFF.

The rearrangement uses TRBV4-2 and TRBJ1-4, with 10 bases matching TRBD1. The germline CDR1 and CDR2 sequences are LGHNA and YNFKEQ. The V and J ends lost 3 bases and 6 bases, in that order; junction bases with no gene match: 10. CDR3 length: 17 residues. In DNA form, the CDR3 reads TGTGCCAGCAGCCAGCGACTACCGGGACAGGGGTATGAAAAACTGTTTTTT. Residues: CASSQRLPGQGYEKLFF.

In its sample, this clonotype was seen a few times. J is TRBJ2-7 and V is TRBV5-1, with 7 bases matching TRBD1. CDR3 size: 13 residues. Trimming took 6 bases from V and 3 from J; bases not matched to a gene: 6. Germline lookup yields CDR1 SGHRS and CDR2 YFSETQ. The CDR3 DNA sequence: TGCGCCAGCACCATGGGACAGAACTACGAGCAGTACTTC. Translation: CASTMGQNYEQYF.

The chain joins TRBV6-1 to TRBJ2-1, with 11 positions matching TRBD2. Unmatched junction bases numbered 10, after V lost 4 bases and J lost 5 bases. Germline lookup yields CDR1 MNHNS and CDR2 SASEGT. This CDR3 has 17 amino acids. CDR3 DNA: TGTGCCAGCAGTGCCCGACTAGCGGGGCTTACTAACAATGAGCAGTTCTTC. The encoded protein is CASSARLAGLTNNEQFF.

The gene calls are TRBV7-2 and TRBJ2-3; D perhaps matches TRBD1 (6 bases). Trimming left V 5 bases short and J 4 bases short, with 10 bases between. CDR3 length equals 13 residues. Germline CDR1 and CDR2: SGHTA and FQGNSA. CDR3 in DNA: TGTGCCAGCAGCGCCTACAGGGCAGATACGCAGTATTTT. Its translation: CASSAYRADTQYF.

This chain connects TRBV15 to TRBJ1-1; D remains ambiguous. Trimming took 0 bases from V and 8 from J, leaving 10 bases between them. The CDR3 contains 13 residues. The germline CDR1 and CDR2 sequences are LNHNV and YYDKDF (reference sequence). Here the CDR3 reads CATSREPQLEAFF. Here the CDR3 DNA reads TGTGCCACCAGCAGAGAGCCGCAGCTCGAAGCTTTCTTT.

The CDR3 nucleotides are TGTGCCAGCAGCTCCCCGGGACCCAACCGTGAAAAACTGTTTTTT. Amino acids: CASSSPGPNREKLFF. The rearrangement joins TRBV28 to TRBJ1-4; D possibly corresponds to TRBD1 (5 bases). V dropped 6 bases and J dropped 7 bases, with 18 bases sitting between them. CDR1 and CDR2 from the germline V gene are MDHEN and SYDVKM. CDR3 length equals 15 residues.

The chain carries TRBV27 and TRBJ2-7; D tentatively reads TRBD1 or TRBD2 (5 bases each). V dropped 2 bases and J dropped 2 bases, with 13 bases sitting between them. CDR3 size: 15 residues. CDR1 MNHEY and CDR2 SMNVEV come from the germline V gene (reference sequence). The CDR3 sequence is CASSLRDLRAYEQYF. In DNA, the CDR3 is TGTGCCAGCAGTTTAAGGGACCTGAGGGCCTACGAGCAGTACTTC.

V usage is TRBV7-9 and J usage is TRBJ2-6, with TRBD1 as a possible D gene (6 bases). The CDR3 totals 18 residues. Trimming removed 1 base from V and 0 bases from J, with 13 bases in between. Germline V gene data show CDR1 as SEHNR and CDR2 as FQNEAQ (reference sequence). The CDR3 bases are TGTGCCAGCAGCTTAGTGTCTGGGGGCCCCTCTGGGGCCAACGTCCTGACTTTC. It encodes CASSLVSGGPSGANVLTF.